One and the same sample provided the 21 T cell receptor beta chains below, sequenced in a study of blood T cell repertoires in COVID-19. TCRdb keeps only in-frame clones here, not all; method: immunoSEQ multiplex PCR. The sample records around 78,000 clones, 75% to 90% being singletons. Input material: PBMCs or T cells enriched from blood (not recorded which). Receptors originate from a woman aged 45-65 years with acute COVID-19.

The V and J genes are TRBV6-2 or TRBV6-3 and TRBJ2-1, with D maybe TRBD1 (7 bases). Looked up from germline, CDR1 is MNHEY and CDR2 is SVGEGT. The V end was cut by 0 bases, the J end by 8 bases, with 14 bases between. The CDR3 is made up of 15 amino acids. Written as DNA, the CDR3 is TGTGCCAGCAGTTACTCTGGGCAGGGGGGTGATGAGCAGTTCTTC. Translation: CASSYSGQGGDEQFF.

J is TRBJ1-6 and V is TRBV6-1; D is perhaps TRBD1 (6 bases). The V end was cut by 0 bases, the J end by 13 bases, with 16 bases between. The CDR3 extends over 15 amino acids. Per germline, CDR1 MNHNS and CDR2 SASEGT. The CDR3: CASSEATGILSPLHF. The CDR3 DNA reads as TGTGCCAGCAGTGAAGCTACAGGGATCCTCTCCCCCCTCCACTTT.

The chain recombines TRBV10-2 with TRBJ1-6; no reliable D call. Trimming shortened V by 2 bases and J by 0 bases, and 5 bases separated the two germline ends. Germline V gives CDR1 WSHSY, CDR2 SAAADI. The CDR3 loop spans 15 amino acids. In nucleotides, the CDR3 is TGCGCCAGCAGTGAGGTCATCTCCTATAATTCACCCCTCCACTTT. This codes for CASSEVISYNSPLHF.

This rearrangement joins TRBV7-3 to TRBJ2-1; 13 nucleotides agree with TRBD2. V lost 4 bases to trimming and J lost 4 bases; unmatched junction nucleotides: 1. CDR3 length: 15 residues. Germline V CDR1 and CDR2: SGHTA, FQGTGA. CDR3 sequence (DNA): TGTGCCAGCAGCTCGGGACTAGCGGGATACAATGAGCAGTTCTTC. Encoded protein: CASSSGLAGYNEQFF.

The V gene is TRBV4-3, the J gene TRBJ1-4; D call uncertain. Trimming left V 0 bases short and J 9 bases short, with 17 bases between. Germline V gene data show CDR1 as LGHNA and CDR2 as YSLEER. CDR3 length: 16 residues. CDR3 DNA sequence: TGCGCCAGCAGCCAAGACCTGGCACGCTTTAACAAAAAACTGTTTTTT. Protein: CASSQDLARFNKKLFF.

This clone turned up a few times. This rearrangement joins TRBV28 to TRBJ2-1; the D gene is possibly TRBD1 (6 bases). In germline, CDR1 is MDHEN, CDR2 SYDVKM. This CDR3 spans 15 amino acids. V was cut by 2 bases and J by 8 bases, with 16 bases left in between. The CDR3 DNA reads as TGTGCCAGCAGTTTAGGGGTCCAGGGGAGAGATGAGCAGTTCTTC. This encodes CASSLGVQGRDEQFF. Complete variable domain (other parts from reference TRBV28 and TRBJ2-1): DVKVTQSSRYLVKRTGEKVFLECVQDMDHENMFWYRQDPGLGLRLIYFSYDVKMKEKGDIPEGYSVSREKKERFSLILESASTNQTSMYLCASSLGVQGRDEQFFGPGTRLTVL.

The sample holds a few counts of this clone. CDR3: CASMSGRGGYQPQHF. The CDR3 nucleotides read TGTGCCAGCATGTCCGGGAGGGGGGGCTATCAGCCCCAGCATTTT. J is TRBJ1-5 and V is TRBV2; possible D gene TRBD1, 6 bases. The CDR3 extends over 15 amino acids. From germline, CDR1 is SNHLY and CDR2 FYNNEI. V shed 7 bases and J shed 5 bases, with 18 bases lying between them.

V gene TRBV7-9 combines with J gene TRBJ1-6; D is possibly TRBD1 (6 bases). From germline, CDR1 is SEHNR and CDR2 FQNEAQ (reference sequence). This CDR3 has 15 amino acids. V was shortened by 3 bases and J by 7 bases, with 13 bases between the two germline ends. CDR3 sequence: CASSFNRESNSPLHF. The CDR3 DNA is TGTGCCAGCAGCTTCAACAGGGAGAGCAATTCACCCCTCCACTTT.

The genes are TRBV10-2 and TRBJ2-3; 7 positions agree with TRBD2. Germline CDR1 reads WSHSY; CDR2 reads SAAADI. CDR3 length: 16 amino acids. V dropped 4 bases and J dropped 0; count of bases not matched to a gene: 7. The CDR3, as DNA: TGCGCCAGCAGTGGCCAGCGGGATTCTAGCACAGATACGCAGTATTTT. Its translation: CASSGQRDSSTDTQYF.

The CDR3 loop reads CASSMRPGTSGSFYNEQFF. CDR3 DNA sequence: TGTGCCAGTAGTATGCGTCCCGGGACTAGCGGGAGTTTCTACAATGAGCAGTTCTTC. This sequence joins TRBV19 and TRBJ2-1; TRBD2 aligns across 14 bases. Germline V gene sequence: CDR1 LNHDA, CDR2 SQIVND (reference sequence). CDR3 size: 19 residues. Trimming at V came to 3 bases and at J to 3 bases, leaving 10 bases not matched to a gene.

CDR3 sequence reads: CASSQGTANQPQHF. The CDR3 DNA follows: TGTGCCAGCAGCCAAGGGACAGCTAATCAGCCCCAGCATTTT. The gene calls are TRBV3-1 (or the pseudogene TRBV3-2) and TRBJ1-5; D perhaps matches TRBD1 (6 bases). CDR1 and CDR2 from the germline V gene are LGHDT and YNNKEL (reference sequence). The CDR3 has 14 residues. V was trimmed by 1 base and J by 4 bases, leaving 8 bases between them.

The rearrangement uses TRBV19 and TRBJ2-1; 8 bases agree with TRBD1. The CDR3 length is 14 residues. The V gene end was trimmed by 5 bases and the J gene end by 7 bases; junction bases not matched to a gene: 7. Germline V gives CDR1 LNHDA, CDR2 SQIVND (reference sequence). The CDR3, as DNA: TGTGCCAGTAGTCCAACTCACAGGGGGAATGAGCAGTTCTTC. The encoded protein is CASSPTHRGNEQFF.

As regards this clone: Relative to the germline gene, one junction end is altered; a read error may explain this. The chain employs TRBV5-4 and TRBJ2-7; 8 nucleotides align to TRBD2. The CDR3 is made up of 12 amino acids. Germline CDR1 SGHNT, CDR2 YYREEE (reference sequence). CDR3 in amino acids: CASSLGLAGPTF. In DNA, the CDR3 is TGTGCCAGCAGCTTGGGGCTAGCGGGCCCGACCTTC.

V is TRBV19 and J is TRBJ2-1; 10 bases agree with TRBD2. The length of the CDR3 is 14 residues. Trimming cost V 8 bases and J 6 bases; bases outside gene matches: 7. Germline V gene sequence: CDR1 LNHDA, CDR2 SQIVND (reference sequence). This CDR3 is CASEIAGGRNEQFF. In DNA, the CDR3 is TGTGCCAGTGAAATAGCGGGAGGACGCAATGAGCAGTTCTTC.

This rearrangement joins TRBV7-2 to TRBJ2-7; D ambiguous. CDR3 size: 13 residues. Trimming pared 3 bases from V and 4 bases from J, leaving 10 bases between. CDR1 SGHTA and CDR2 FQGNSA come from the germline V gene. In DNA form, the CDR3 reads TGTGCCAGCAGCTTTGAGCGTGCTTACGAGCAGTACTTC. Amino acid sequence: CASSFERAYEQYF.

This rearrangement joins TRBV7-9 to TRBJ2-1; D is unresolved. The ends were cut back, 3 bases at V and 4 bases at J, with 10 bases in the middle. Germline V lookup: CDR1 SEHNR, CDR2 FQNEAQ (reference sequence). The CDR3 consists of 14 residues. CDR3 DNA sequence: TGTGCCAGCAGCTTGATCCCTCTATACAATGAGCAGTTCTTC. The encoded protein is CASSLIPLYNEQFF.

The chain joins TRBV11-2 to TRBJ2-5, with D unclear. V lost 1 base and J lost 0, with 9 bases in between. The CDR3 extends over 15 amino acids. CDR1 SGHAT and CDR2 FQNNGV come from the germline V gene. The CDR3 DNA reads TGTGCCAGCAGCTTAGTTAGTCTCAACCAAGAGACCCAGTACTTC. Protein product: CASSLVSLNQETQYF.

J is TRBJ1-1 and V is TRBV7-2; a possible D gene is TRBD1 (6 bases). With 2 bases removed from V and 5 bases from J, the gap between germline ends came to 12 bases. CDR1 SGHTA and CDR2 FQGNSA come from the germline V gene. The CDR3 has 14 residues. CDR3 in amino acids: CASSLQGSYTEAFF. CDR3 DNA sequence: TGTGCCAGCAGCTTACAGGGGAGTTATACTGAAGCTTTCTTT.

The chain uses TRBV7-2 and TRBJ2-7; D gene unclear. There are 15 residues in the CDR3. Looked up from germline, CDR1 is SGHTA and CDR2 is FQGNSA. V lost 1 base and J lost 3, with 13 bases in between. The DNA for the CDR3 is TGTGCCAGCAGCTTAGGCAGGCCTCCAGACTACGAGCAGTACTTC. Translation: CASSLGRPPDYEQYF.

The chain has TRBV18 and TRBJ1-6; 7 bases map to TRBD1. Losses at the gene ends were 2 bases for V and 8 bases for J; bases not matched to a gene: 3. The CDR3 sequence is 14 residues long. Per the germline V gene, CDR1 is KGHSH and CDR2 is LQKENI. This CDR3 is CASSPAGGYSPLHF. The CDR3 DNA reads as TGTGCCAGCTCACCAGCAGGGGGTTATTCACCCCTCCACTTT.

The chain couples TRBV18 to TRBJ2-7; a possible D gene is TRBD1 (6 bases). The germline CDR1 and CDR2 sequences are KGHSH and LQKENI. V was pared by 5 bases and J by 1 base, with 21 bases between. CDR3 length equals 17 residues. DNA for the CDR3: TGTGCCAGCTCAGCTGTCAGCCGCCAGGGGCGTTCCTACGAGCAGTACTTC. Protein: CASSAVSRQGRSYEQYF.